The present T cell receptor (beta chain) was sequenced within a study of immune cell composition in non-small cell lung cancer. Normal lung was sampled as far from the tumour as possible, at least 3 cm. Frozen unsorted single-cell suspensions supplied the genomic DNA. V shed 0 bases, J shed 7 bases, and the junction held 3 bases outside the gene matches. Germline CDR1 reads ENHRY; CDR2 reads SYGVKD. The CDR3 is made up of 16 amino acids. Here immunoSEQ multiplex PCR was the method, and the copy in TCRdb shows in-frame clones only, minus some. The sample has roughly 6,300 clones, approximately 64% seen once.

The receptor was isolated from a human donor with non-small cell lung cancer. The sequencing input was non-adjacent lung tissue. This chain links TRBV10-3 with TRBJ2-1; 13 bases map to TRBD2. The CDR3 reads CAISESTSGGQNEQFF. CDR3 nucleotide sequence: TGTGCCATCAGTGAGTCGACTAGCGGGGGGCAAAATGAGCAGTTCTTC.